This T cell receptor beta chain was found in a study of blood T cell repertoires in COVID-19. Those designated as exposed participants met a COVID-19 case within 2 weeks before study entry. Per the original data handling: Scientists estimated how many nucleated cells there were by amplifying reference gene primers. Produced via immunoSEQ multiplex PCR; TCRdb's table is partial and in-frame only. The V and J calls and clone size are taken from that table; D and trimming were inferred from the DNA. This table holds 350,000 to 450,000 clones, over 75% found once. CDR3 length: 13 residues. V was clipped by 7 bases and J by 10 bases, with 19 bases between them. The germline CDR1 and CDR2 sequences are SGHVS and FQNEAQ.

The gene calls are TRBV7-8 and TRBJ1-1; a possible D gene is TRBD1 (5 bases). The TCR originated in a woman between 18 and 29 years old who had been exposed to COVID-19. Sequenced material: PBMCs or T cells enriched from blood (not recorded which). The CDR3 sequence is CASMAGTTGGAFF. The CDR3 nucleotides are TGTGCCAGCATGGCAGGGACCACCGGGGGAGCTTTCTTT. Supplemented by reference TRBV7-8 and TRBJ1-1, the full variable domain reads GAGVSQSPRYKVAKRGQDVALRCDPISGHVSLFWYQQALGQGPEFLTYFQNEAQLDKSGLPSDRFFAERPEGSVSTLKIQRTQQEDSAVYLCASMAGTTGGAFFGQGTRLTVV.